The 20 T cell receptor beta chains below come from one sample, sequenced in a study of blood T cell repertoires in COVID-19. Profiled with immunoSEQ multiplex PCR; TCRdb holds only in-frame clones, not every one. The sample lists 100,000 to 150,000 clones; about four fifths were seen once. The sequenced sample consisted of peripheral blood. The receptors derive from a man aged 60 to 75 with acute or convalescent COVID-19.

J is TRBJ2-5 and V is TRBV15; 7 positions match TRBD2. After removal of 1 base from V and 3 bases from J, the junction contained 2 bases not matched to a gene. CDR1 LNHNV and CDR2 YYDKDF come from the germline V gene (reference sequence). The CDR3 is 14 residues long. CDR3 sequence: CATSRAGTKETQYF. The CDR3 nucleotides are TGTGCCACCAGCAGAGCCGGGACTAAAGAGACCCAGTACTTC.

In DNA, the CDR3 is TGTGCCAGCAGCTTAGTGGGACTAGCGGGAGGTGGCACAGATACGCAGTATTTT. Translated: CASSLVGLAGGGTDTQYF. The chain has TRBV7-6 and TRBJ2-3; 15 bases agree with TRBD2. Per the germline V gene, CDR1 is SGHVS and CDR2 is FNYEAQ. Trimming cost V 1 base and J 1 base; bases outside gene matches: 3. This CDR3 has 18 residues.

The genes are TRBV6-1 and TRBJ2-1; D may be TRBD2 (6 bases). The V end was cut by 3 bases, the J end by 7 bases, with 22 bases between. The CDR3 is 17 residues long. Germline V gene lookup returns CDR1 MNHNS and CDR2 SASEGT. CDR3 sequence: CASSEGVVIADDNEQFF. CDR3 nucleotide sequence: TGTGCCAGCAGTGAGGGGGTCGTAATAGCGGACGATAATGAGCAGTTCTTC.

The V call is TRBV27, the J call TRBJ1-2; 8 bases align to TRBD1. The CDR3 length is 17 residues. V was clipped by 6 bases and J by 8 bases; unmatched bases: 20. The V gene's germline CDR1 is MNHEY and CDR2 SMNVEV (reference sequence). In DNA form, the CDR3 reads TGTGCCAGCAGGCGGGGAACCAGGGGGCGCGTAACGGGCGGCTACACCTTC. Translated, it gives CASRRGTRGRVTGGYTF.

CDR3 amino acids: CASSQVGGGDYNEQFF. The CDR3 nucleotides are TGTGCCAGCAGCCAGGTAGGAGGAGGGGACTACAATGAGCAGTTCTTC. The V gene is TRBV4-2, the J gene TRBJ2-1, with D possibly TRBD2 on 6 matching bases. V was cut by 3 bases and J by 3 bases, with 15 bases left in between. This CDR3 spans 16 amino acids. Looked up from germline, CDR1 is LGHNA and CDR2 is YNFKEQ.

This chain connects TRBV10-3 to TRBJ1-1; 8 bases align to TRBD1. The germline V gene encodes CDR1 ENHRY and CDR2 SYGVKD. V shed 10 bases and J 4 bases; nucleotides not matched to a gene: 8. This CDR3 has 13 residues. DNA of the CDR3: TGTGCCACCCAGGGGGCGAGACGCACTGAAGCTTTCTTT. It yields the protein CATQGARRTEAFF.

V usage is TRBV3-1 (or the pseudogene TRBV3-2) and J usage is TRBJ2-1, with 8 bases identical to TRBD2. The germline V gene has CDR1 LGHDT and CDR2 YNNKEL (reference sequence). This CDR3 region has 15 residues. V was pared by 4 bases and J by 2 bases, with 4 bases of the junction left unmatched. Here the CDR3 DNA reads TGTGCCAGCAGCCGACTAGCGTCGGCCTACAATGAGCAGTTCTTC. Its translation: CASSRLASAYNEQFF.

The J gene is TRBJ2-3, the V gene TRBV27; the D gene is possibly TRBD1 (5 bases). The CDR3 spans 16 residues. The V and J ends lost 6 bases and 1 base respectively, with 17 bases between them. Germline V gene data show CDR1 as MNHEY and CDR2 as SMNVEV (reference sequence). The CDR3 bases are TGTGCCAGCAGGGACACTCCGGGCCTAGGCACAGATACGCAGTATTTT. Translated: CASRDTPGLGTDTQYF.

This clone was counted between two and nine times. The chain recombines TRBV30 with TRBJ2-7, with D maybe TRBD2 (6 bases). The germline V gene encodes CDR1 GTSNPN and CDR2 SVGIG (reference sequence). V gave up 2 bases and J gave up 3 bases, with 17 bases separating them. This CDR3 comprises 15 residues. Here the CDR3 reads CAWSPREPSIYEQYF. Written as DNA, the CDR3 is TGTGCCTGGAGTCCTCGGGAGCCTAGCATCTACGAGCAGTACTTC. Combining the CDR3 with reference TRBV30 and TRBJ2-7 gives the whole variable domain SQTIHQWPATLVQPVGSPLSLECTVEGTSNPNLYWYRQAAGRGLQLLFYSVGIGQISSEVPQNLSASRPQDRQFILSSKKLLLSDSGFYLCAWSPREPSIYEQYFGPGTRLTVT.

The gene calls are TRBV28 and TRBJ2-1, with TRBD2 matching 14 bases. With V trimmed by 4 bases and J by 10 bases, 6 bases remained unmatched. The CDR3 consists of 15 residues. The V gene's germline CDR1 is MDHEN and CDR2 SYDVKM. The CDR3 DNA sequence: TGTGCCAGCAGTTCCGGGACTAGCGGGAGTAGGGAGCAGTTCTTC. It codes for CASSSGTSGSREQFF. The variable domain in full, with the rest retrieved from reference TRBV28 and TRBJ2-1, is DVKVTQSSRYLVKRTGEKVFLECVQDMDHENMFWYRQDPGLGLRLIYFSYDVKMKEKGDIPEGYSVSREKKERFSLILESASTNQTSMYLCASSSGTSGSREQFFGPGTRLTVL.

The chain is built from TRBV5-1 and TRBJ1-6; TRBD1 is a possible D gene (6 bases). The CDR3 extends over 15 amino acids. Germline V lookup: CDR1 SGHRS, CDR2 YFSETQ. With 3 bases removed from V and 7 bases from J, the gap between germline ends came to 14 bases. CDR3 bases: TGCGCCAGCAGCTCCCGGGAGGGGGGAAATTCACCCCTCCACTTT. Its translation is CASSSREGGNSPLHF.

The genes are TRBV3-1 (or the pseudogene TRBV3-2) and TRBJ2-1; 13 nucleotides line up with TRBD2. V gave up 2 bases and J gave up 7 bases; unmatched junction bases: 5. CDR1 and CDR2 (germline): LGHDT, YNNKEL (reference sequence). The CDR3 is 16 amino acids. This chain's CDR3 is CASSQLGTSGDNEQFF. The DNA for the CDR3 is TGTGCCAGCAGCCAACTGGGGACTAGCGGGGATAATGAGCAGTTCTTC.

The CDR3 DNA follows: TGTGCCTGGAGATGGCCTAACACTGAAGCTTTCTTT. The encoded protein is CAWRWPNTEAFF. This rearrangement joins TRBV30 to TRBJ1-1; D remains ambiguous. Trimming removed 3 bases from V and 2 bases from J, with 7 bases in between. The CDR3 loop spans 12 amino acids. Germline V lookup: CDR1 GTSNPN, CDR2 SVGIG (reference sequence). The whole variable domain, filled in from reference TRBV30 and TRBJ1-1, reads SQTIHQWPATLVQPVGSPLSLECTVEGTSNPNLYWYRQAAGRGLQLLFYSVGIGQISSEVPQNLSASRPQDRQFILSSKKLLLSDSGFYLCAWRWPNTEAFFGQGTRLTVV.

The chain is built from TRBV3-1 (or the pseudogene TRBV3-2) and TRBJ2-5; 7 positions agree with TRBD2. Germline V gene lookup returns CDR1 LGHDT and CDR2 YNNKEL (reference sequence). V shed 4 bases and J 2 bases; nucleotides not matched to a gene: 4. This CDR3 comprises 14 residues. The CDR3 DNA reads TGTGCCAGCAGCCGAGCGGGGAGTCAAGAGACCCAGTACTTC. Encoded protein: CASSRAGSQETQYF.

The genes are TRBV25-1 and TRBJ1-1; possibly TRBD1 for D (6 bases). In germline, CDR1 is MGHDK, CDR2 SYGVNS. The CDR3 totals 15 residues. Trimming took 5 bases from V and 4 from J, leaving 17 bases between them. As DNA, the CDR3 is TGTGCCAGCAGTCCCCCACCGGGACACGTCACTGAAGCTTTCTTT. Protein: CASSPPPGHVTEAFF.

In its sample, this clone ranks as medium-sized. The J gene is TRBJ2-1, the V gene TRBV28; 15 nucleotides line up with TRBD2. V lost 3 bases to trimming and J lost 2 bases; unmatched junction nucleotides: 14. Germline CDR1 and CDR2: MDHEN and SYDVKM. The CDR3 loop spans 21 amino acids. CDR3 DNA: TGTGCCAGCAGTTTTCCCCGGGGACTAGCGGGAGGTCCCCTTACCTACAATGAGCAGTTCTTC. Translation gives CASSFPRGLAGGPLTYNEQFF.

V is TRBV9 and J is TRBJ2-1; 8 positions match TRBD2. The trim removed 0 bases at V and 9 bases at J, leaving 17 bases unmatched. CDR1 and CDR2 (germline): SGDLS, YYNGEE. CDR3 length equals 18 residues. The CDR3 here is CASSVVPPMFSGSTEQFF. The CDR3 DNA follows: TGTGCCAGCAGCGTAGTCCCACCTATGTTCAGCGGGAGCACTGAGCAGTTCTTC.

This clone was recorded at least ten times. V is TRBV2 and J is TRBJ1-2; 9 nucleotides line up with TRBD1. With V trimmed by 5 bases and J by 7 bases, 5 bases remained unmatched. The CDR3 is made up of 13 amino acids. In germline, CDR1 is SNHLY, CDR2 FYNNEI. The CDR3: CASSLGQGGGYTF. In DNA, the CDR3 is TGTGCCAGCAGTCTGGGACAGGGCGGTGGCTACACCTTC. The entire variable domain, with the rest obtained from reference TRBV2 and TRBJ1-2, is as follows: EPEVTQTPSHQVTQMGQEVILRCVPISNHLYFYWYRQILGQKVEFLVSFYNNEISEKSEIFDDQFSVERPDGSNFTLKIRSTKLEDSAMYFCASSLGQGGGYTFGSGTRLTVV.

The CDR3 DNA reads as TGCGCCAGCAGTGGGGGGCAGATACTCACAGATACGCAGTATTTT. Residues: CASSGGQILTDTQYF. The chain recombines TRBV10-1 with TRBJ2-3, with D perhaps matching TRBD1 (6 bases). The CDR3 consists of 15 residues. Trimming removed 4 bases at V and 2 bases at J, with 13 bases between. Germline CDR1 and CDR2: WNHNN and SYGVQD (reference sequence).

The chain links TRBV7-2 to TRBJ2-1; 8 nucleotides line up with TRBD2. CDR3 length: 17 amino acids. V lost 0 bases and J lost 2; bases outside the gene matches: 6. From germline, CDR1 is SGHTA and CDR2 FQGNSA. This CDR3 is CASSLADGRAAYNEQFF. For the CDR3, the DNA is TGTGCCAGCAGCTTAGCGGACGGGAGGGCCGCCTACAATGAGCAGTTCTTC.